This T cell receptor (beta chain) was recovered during a study of control samples from healthy donors and cancer patients. Some clones are missing from TCRdb's copy, which holds only in-frame ones; the method was immunoSEQ multiplex PCR. The data contain 90,000 to 100,000 clones, less than 95% of them singletons. The junction had 20 bases not matched to a gene; V was cut back by 2 bases and J by 4 bases. In germline, CDR1 is SNHLY, CDR2 FYNNEI. The CDR3 extends over 20 amino acids. This TCR derives from a woman aged 18-29 years in good health. V and J are TRBV2 and TRBJ2-7; 10 bases are a match to TRBD1. Sequencing was carried out using blood. CDR3: CASSEPPGGQGLGVPYEQYF. CDR3 nucleotides: TGTGCCAGCAGTGAACCCCCCGGGGGACAGGGGCTAGGAGTGCCTTACGAGCAGTACTTC. Full variable domain (remainder filled in from reference TRBV2 and TRBJ2-7): EPEVTQTPSHQVTQMGQEVILRCVPISNHLYFYWYRQILGQKVEFLVSFYNNEISEKSEIFDDQFSVERPDGSNFTLKIRSTKLEDSAMYFCASSEPPGGQGLGVPYEQYFGPGTRLTVT.